This T cell receptor beta chain was recovered during a study of blood T cell repertoires in COVID-19. Study-wide background: The United States, Italy and Spain supplied acute and convalescent COVID-19 samples. Nucleic acid was either cDNA or gDNA, and it came from T cells, B-cell-depleted T cells, or PBMCs.

Germline CDR1 is SGHTA and CDR2 is FQGNSA. V was cut by 0 bases and J by 6 bases, with 18 bases left in between. The CDR3 loop spans 17 amino acids. As handled by the study authors: The assay estimated nucleated cells by amplifying reference gene primers. Clones were read by immunoSEQ multiplex PCR, and TCRdb kept only the in-frame ones, dropping some. V, J and clone size are those of that table, while D and trimming were read from the DNA. The table has about 27,000 clones, 90% to 95% seen once. The chain is built from TRBV7-2 and TRBJ2-1, with D perhaps matching TRBD2 (7 bases). Sequences were obtained from peripheral blood. The clonotype comes from a human donor with active COVID-19. The donor label of this sample is uncertain. The CDR3 DNA follows: TGTGCCAGCAGCTTAGCCATGGGACAACGACTAGCCAATGAGCAGTTCTTC. Its protein product is CASSLAMGQRLANEQFF.